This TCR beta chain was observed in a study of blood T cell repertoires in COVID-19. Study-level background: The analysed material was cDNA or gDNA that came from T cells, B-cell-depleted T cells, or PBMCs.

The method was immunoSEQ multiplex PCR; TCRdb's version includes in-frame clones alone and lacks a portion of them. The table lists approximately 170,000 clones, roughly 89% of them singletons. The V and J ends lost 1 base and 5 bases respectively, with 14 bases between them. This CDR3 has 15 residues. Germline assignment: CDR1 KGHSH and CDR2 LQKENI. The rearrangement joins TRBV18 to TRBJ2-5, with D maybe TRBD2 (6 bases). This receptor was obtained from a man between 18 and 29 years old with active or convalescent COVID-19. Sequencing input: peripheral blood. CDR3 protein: CASSPLIGRRETQYF. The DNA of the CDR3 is TGTGCCAGCTCACCACTTATAGGGAGGAGGGAGACCCAGTACTTC.